The rows below give T cell receptor beta chains drawn from one sample of a study of OX40 agonist ivuxolimab in advanced cancers. The assay was immunoSEQ multiplex PCR, and TCRdb's table has in-frame clones only and misses some. The sample contains 80,000 to 95,000 clones, roughly 90% of which appear only once. The sequencing here drew on CD4+ or CD8+ T cells sorted from blood, taken in a trial of the OX40 agonist ivuxolimab. All receptors come from an adult with an advanced solid tumor such as melanoma, head and neck, liver or kidney cancer. Both conserved end residues are part of each CDR3. The order of the fields is clone size, V gene, J gene, D gene, CDR3 protein, CDR3 DNA. D genes are given only for firm matches. Not all rows give a size; the values are once, few, many and, for expanded clones, a class.

clone size: NA; V gene: TRBV29-1; J gene: TRBJ2-7; D gene: TRBD2; CDR3 protein: CSVASGTNSYEQYF; CDR3 DNA: TGCAGCGTCGCCTCGGGGACTAACTCCTACGAGCAGTACTTC
clone size: NA; V gene: TRBV9; J gene: TRBJ2-5; D gene: NA; CDR3 protein: CASSVEALGIRETQYF; CDR3 DNA: TGTGCCAGCAGCGTAGAAGCGCTGGGGATTAGGGAGACCCAGTACTTC
clone size: NA; V gene: TRBV19; J gene: TRBJ2-7; D gene: NA; CDR3 protein: CATALAGVREQYF; CDR3 DNA: TGTGCCACCGCTTTGGCAGGGGTTCGGGAGCAGTACTTC
clone size: NA; V gene: TRBV30; J gene: TRBJ2-5; D gene: NA; CDR3 protein: CAWSVAETQYF; CDR3 DNA: TGTGCCTGGAGTGTAGCCGAGACCCAGTACTTC
clone size: NA; V gene: TRBV9; J gene: TRBJ2-1; D gene: NA; CDR3 protein: CASSVMGGAHYNEQFF; CDR3 DNA: TGTGCCAGCAGCGTAATGGGCGGAGCACACTACAATGAGCAGTTCTTC
clone size: NA; V gene: TRBV28; J gene: TRBJ2-3; D gene: TRBD2; CDR3 protein: CASSLTSGTRGTQYF; CDR3 DNA: TGTGCCAGCAGTTTGACTAGCGGGACGAGGGGGACGCAGTATTTT
clone size: NA; V gene: TRBV5-1; J gene: TRBJ2-7; D gene: NA; CDR3 protein: CASSHGTDYEQYF; CDR3 DNA: TGCGCCAGCAGCCATGGGACTGACTACGAGCAGTACTTC
clone size: once; V gene: TRBV28; J gene: TRBJ2-5; D gene: NA; CDR3 protein: CASSLISGGKTQYF; CDR3 DNA: TGTGCCAGCAGTTTAATTTCCGGGGGTAAGACCCAGTACTTC
clone size: NA; V gene: TRBV5-4; J gene: TRBJ2-6; D gene: NA; CDR3 protein: CASSRPLGTGANVLTF; CDR3 DNA: TGTGCCAGCAGCCGACCACTGGGGACTGGGGCCAACGTCCTGACTTTC
clone size: NA; V gene: TRBV19; J gene: TRBJ1-1; D gene: NA; CDR3 protein: CASSMHMNTEAFF; CDR3 DNA: TGTGCCAGTAGTATGCACATGAACACTGAAGCTTTCTTT
clone size: once; V gene: TRBV18; J gene: TRBJ2-3; D gene: TRBD2; CDR3 protein: CASSPAGGATDTQYF; CDR3 DNA: TGTGCCAGCTCACCAGCGGGAGGGGCTACAGATACGCAGTATTTT
clone size: few; V gene: TRBV7-2; J gene: TRBJ1-2; D gene: TRBD1; CDR3 protein: CASSLDRTSSAWTF; CDR3 DNA: TGTGCCAGCAGCCTGGACAGGACCTCTTCGGCTTGGACCTTC
clone size: NA; V gene: TRBV30; J gene: TRBJ2-2; D gene: NA; CDR3 protein: CAWRQGMNTGELFF; CDR3 DNA: TGTGCCTGGAGACAGGGTATGAACACCGGGGAGCTGTTTTTT
clone size: NA; V gene: TRBV11-1; J gene: TRBJ1-1; D gene: NA; CDR3 protein: CASSDRLNTEAFF; CDR3 DNA: TGTGCCAGCAGTGACAGGTTGAACACTGAAGCTTTCTTT
clone size: NA; V gene: TRBV30; J gene: TRBJ1-1; D gene: NA; CDR3 protein: CAWDDGLNTEAFF; CDR3 DNA: TGTGCCTGGGATGACGGGTTGAACACTGAAGCTTTCTTT
clone size: once; V gene: TRBV21-1; J gene: TRBJ2-5; D gene: NA; CDR3 protein: CASRGVATKTQYF; CDR3 DNA: TGTGCCAGCAGAGGAGTGGCTACTAAGACCCAGTACTTC
clone size: NA; V gene: TRBV6-5; J gene: TRBJ1-1; D gene: TRBD1; CDR3 protein: CASRGGQGAFF; CDR3 DNA: TGTGCCAGCAGGGGGGGACAGGGGGCTTTCTTT
clone size: NA; V gene: TRBV5-1; J gene: TRBJ2-5; D gene: NA; CDR3 protein: CASSLELPLETQYF; CDR3 DNA: TGCGCCAGCAGCTTGGAACTACCGCTGGAGACCCAGTACTTC
clone size: NA; V gene: TRBV5-1; J gene: TRBJ1-5; D gene: NA; CDR3 protein: CASSLGGGEGNQPQHF; CDR3 DNA: TGCGCCAGCAGCTTGGGCGGGGGCGAGGGCAATCAGCCCCAGCATTTT
clone size: NA; V gene: TRBV5-8; J gene: TRBJ2-7; D gene: NA; CDR3 protein: CASSLGPFYEQYF; CDR3 DNA: TGTGCCAGCAGCCTCGGACCCTTCTACGAGCAGTACTTC
clone size: NA; V gene: TRBV5-1; J gene: TRBJ2-7; D gene: TRBD1; CDR3 protein: CASSGGGTGEQYF; CDR3 DNA: TGCGCCAGCAGCGGCGGAGGGACAGGCGAGCAGTACTTC
clone size: NA; V gene: TRBV18; J gene: TRBJ2-2; D gene: NA; CDR3 protein: CASSPTSLNTGELFF; CDR3 DNA: TGTGCCAGCTCTCCAACTAGTTTGAACACCGGGGAGCTGTTTTTT
clone size: NA; V gene: TRBV30; J gene: TRBJ1-4; D gene: TRBD1; CDR3 protein: CAWSIQGNEKLFF; CDR3 DNA: TGTGCCTGGAGTATACAGGGGAATGAAAAACTGTTTTTT
clone size: NA; V gene: TRBV14; J gene: TRBJ2-7; D gene: TRBD2; CDR3 protein: CASSSGTRDYEQYF; CDR3 DNA: TGTGCCAGCAGCTCCGGGACTAGAGACTACGAGCAGTACTTC
clone size: NA; V gene: TRBV7-2; J gene: TRBJ2-4; D gene: NA; CDR3 protein: CASSPPGGRNIQYF; CDR3 DNA: TGTGCCAGCAGCCCCCCTGGGGGGCGGAACATTCAGTACTTC
clone size: NA; V gene: TRBV5-1; J gene: TRBJ2-7; D gene: TRBD1; CDR3 protein: CASSRTTGTGNEQYF; CDR3 DNA: TGCGCCAGCAGCCGTACCACCGGGACAGGGAACGAGCAGTACTTC
clone size: NA; V gene: TRBV7-2; J gene: TRBJ1-6; D gene: NA; CDR3 protein: CASRRDRIGSPLHF; CDR3 DNA: TGTGCCAGCAGACGAGACAGGATAGGCTCACCCCTCCACTTT
clone size: once; V gene: TRBV6-1; J gene: TRBJ2-5; D gene: NA; CDR3 protein: CASTIGQLLRETQYF; CDR3 DNA: TGTGCCAGCACTATAGGACAGCTTCTCCGGGAGACCCAGTACTTC
clone size: NA; V gene: TRBV7-2; J gene: TRBJ2-1; D gene: NA; CDR3 protein: CASSPDWLNYNEQFF; CDR3 DNA: TGTGCCAGCAGCCCTGACTGGCTCAACTACAATGAGCAGTTCTTC
clone size: NA; V gene: TRBV10-2; J gene: TRBJ1-2; D gene: NA; CDR3 protein: CASSESGQGYGYTF; CDR3 DNA: TGCGCCAGCAGTGAGTCGGGGCAGGGCTATGGCTACACCTTC
clone size: once; V gene: TRBV4-3; J gene: TRBJ1-2; D gene: TRBD1; CDR3 protein: CASSHGQGVGYTF; CDR3 DNA: TGCGCCAGCAGCCACGGACAGGGGGTTGGCTACACCTTC
clone size: NA; V gene: TRBV7-2; J gene: TRBJ2-1; D gene: NA; CDR3 protein: CASSLGWDLGYNEQFF; CDR3 DNA: TGTGCCAGCAGCCTGGGGTGGGACCTGGGGTACAATGAGCAGTTCTTC
clone size: NA; V gene: TRBV19; J gene: TRBJ1-6; D gene: NA; CDR3 protein: CASSINQGTVISPLHF; CDR3 DNA: TGTGCCAGTAGTATTAACCAGGGAACGGTCATTTCACCCCTCCACTTT
clone size: NA; V gene: TRBV5-1; J gene: TRBJ1-1; D gene: NA; CDR3 protein: CASTHPPGGGTEAFF; CDR3 DNA: TGCGCCAGCACCCACCCTCCGGGAGGAGGGACTGAAGCTTTCTTT
clone size: NA; V gene: TRBV15; J gene: TRBJ2-1; D gene: TRBD2; CDR3 protein: CATSRDWSSGVNEQFF; CDR3 DNA: TGTGCCACCAGCAGAGACTGGTCTAGCGGGGTGAATGAGCAGTTCTTC
clone size: NA; V gene: TRBV18; J gene: TRBJ1-1; D gene: NA; CDR3 protein: CASSPPGGTEAFF; CDR3 DNA: TGTGCCAGCTCACCACCGGGGGGCACTGAAGCTTTCTTT
clone size: NA; V gene: TRBV19; J gene: TRBJ1-4; D gene: NA; CDR3 protein: CASSPTALATNEKLFF; CDR3 DNA: TGTGCCAGTAGTCCGACAGCCCTTGCAACTAATGAAAAACTGTTTTTT
clone size: NA; V gene: TRBV7-9; J gene: TRBJ1-2; D gene: NA; CDR3 protein: CASSASFRHPGGYTF; CDR3 DNA: TGTGCCAGCAGCGCTTCCTTCCGGCATCCAGGGGGCTACACCTTC
clone size: NA; V gene: TRBV4-3; J gene: TRBJ1-2; D gene: TRBD1; CDR3 protein: CASSQLQGNYGYTF; CDR3 DNA: TGCGCCAGCAGCCAGCTACAGGGGAACTATGGCTACACCTTC
clone size: NA; V gene: TRBV28; J gene: TRBJ1-6; D gene: TRBD1; CDR3 protein: CASSPHRGISNSPLHF; CDR3 DNA: TGTGCCAGCAGTCCCCACAGGGGAATCAGTAATTCACCCCTCCACTTT
clone size: NA; V gene: TRBV19; J gene: TRBJ2-7; D gene: NA; CDR3 protein: CASSMRLTPASSYEQYF; CDR3 DNA: TGTGCCAGTAGTATGCGACTTACCCCGGCGAGCTCCTACGAGCAGTACTTC
clone size: NA; V gene: TRBV5-5; J gene: TRBJ2-5; D gene: NA; CDR3 protein: CASSEGRTQYF; CDR3 DNA: TGTGCCAGCAGCGAGGGCCGGACCCAGTACTTC
clone size: NA; V gene: TRBV30; J gene: TRBJ2-1; D gene: NA; CDR3 protein: CAWSKAGTYNEQFF; CDR3 DNA: TGTGCCTGGAGTAAGGCGGGAACCTACAATGAGCAGTTCTTC
clone size: NA; V gene: TRBV5-1; J gene: TRBJ1-4; D gene: NA; CDR3 protein: CASSLVETGGEKLFF; CDR3 DNA: TGCGCCAGCAGCTTGGTTGAGACAGGAGGCGAAAAACTGTTTTTT
clone size: NA; V gene: TRBV4-1; J gene: TRBJ2-7; D gene: TRBD1; CDR3 protein: CASSLNRDSPYEQYF; CDR3 DNA: TGCGCCAGCAGCCTTAACCGGGACAGTCCCTACGAGCAGTACTTC
clone size: NA; V gene: TRBV10-1; J gene: TRBJ1-1; D gene: NA; CDR3 protein: CASSESANTEAFF; CDR3 DNA: TGCGCCAGCAGTGAGTCTGCGAACACTGAAGCTTTCTTT
clone size: few; V gene: TRBV4-1; J gene: TRBJ2-5; D gene: NA; CDR3 protein: CASSQDTSYETQYF; CDR3 DNA: TGCGCCAGCAGCCAAGATACTAGCTATGAGACCCAGTACTTC
clone size: NA; V gene: TRBV5-4; J gene: TRBJ1-1; D gene: NA; CDR3 protein: CASSLSANTEAFF; CDR3 DNA: TGTGCCAGCAGCTTGTCGGCGAACACTGAAGCTTTCTTT
clone size: NA; V gene: TRBV7-2; J gene: TRBJ2-3; D gene: TRBD2; CDR3 protein: CASSLASGRAGSDTQYF; CDR3 DNA: TGTGCCAGCAGCTTAGCTAGCGGGAGGGCCGGGTCAGATACGCAGTATTTT
clone size: NA; V gene: TRBV5-4; J gene: TRBJ2-7; D gene: TRBD2; CDR3 protein: CASSSSSGASYEQYF; CDR3 DNA: TGTGCCAGCAGCTCCTCTAGCGGGGCCTCCTACGAGCAGTACTTC